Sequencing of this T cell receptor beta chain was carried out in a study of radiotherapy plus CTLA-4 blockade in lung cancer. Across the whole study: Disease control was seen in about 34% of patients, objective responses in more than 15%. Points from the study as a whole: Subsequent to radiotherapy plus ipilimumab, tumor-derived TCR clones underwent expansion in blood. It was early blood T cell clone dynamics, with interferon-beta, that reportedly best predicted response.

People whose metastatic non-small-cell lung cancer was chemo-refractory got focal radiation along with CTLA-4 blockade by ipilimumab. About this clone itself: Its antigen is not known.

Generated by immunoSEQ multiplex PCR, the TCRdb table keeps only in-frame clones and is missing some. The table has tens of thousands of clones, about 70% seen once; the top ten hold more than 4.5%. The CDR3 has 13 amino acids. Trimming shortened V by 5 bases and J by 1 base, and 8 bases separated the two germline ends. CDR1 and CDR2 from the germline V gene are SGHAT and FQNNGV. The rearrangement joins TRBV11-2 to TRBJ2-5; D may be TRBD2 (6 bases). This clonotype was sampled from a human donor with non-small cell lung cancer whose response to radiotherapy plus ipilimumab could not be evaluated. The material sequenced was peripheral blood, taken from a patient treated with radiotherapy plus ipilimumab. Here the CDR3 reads CASSGGIQETQYF. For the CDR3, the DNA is TGTGCCAGCAGCGGGGGGATCCAAGAGACCCAGTACTTC.